This TCR beta chain came from a study of OX40 agonist ivuxolimab in advanced cancers. Across the study: Among those enrolled, mean age was 60 years (range about 23 to 79) and 82.7% were male. Study-level findings and limits: CD4+ and CD8+ T cells in blood underwent clonal expansion by week 6 at 0.1 to 3.0 mg/kg.

Measured with immunoSEQ multiplex PCR; TCRdb has only the in-frame clones, and not every one. The sample contains 71,000 or so clones, around 82% of which appear only once. Points on this clone: The antigen is undetermined.

The sequence was obtained from an adult with an advanced solid tumor such as melanoma, head and neck, liver or kidney cancer. The input for sequencing was CD4+ or CD8+ T cells sorted from blood, taken in a trial of the OX40 agonist ivuxolimab.

The CDR3 DNA follows: TGCAGCGTTGATCGGGGGGCCGGGGATGAGCAGTTCTTC. Its protein is CSVDRGAGDEQFF. The chain links TRBV29-1 to TRBJ2-1; D might be TRBD2 (7 bases). CDR1 is SQVTM and CDR2 is ANQGSEA in the germline V gene. Trimming stripped 3 bases from V and 8 bases from J, with 14 bases between. CDR3 length equals 13 residues.